Below are 2 T cell receptor beta chains sequenced from a single sample in a study of T cell responses to AZD1222 COVID-19 vaccine. The repertoire was sequenced with immunoSEQ multiplex PCR; TCRdb's copy has only in-frame clones and lacks some. This table holds around 170,000 clones, approximately 91% found once. The specimen was peripheral blood, collected on day 0 of AZD1222 vaccination. Every receptor here comes from an adult in good health.

V and J are TRBV19 and TRBJ2-7; D may be TRBD1 (5 bases). Per germline, CDR1 LNHDA and CDR2 SQIVND (reference sequence). This CDR3 contains 14 residues. The ends were cut back, 1 base at V and 3 bases at J, with 10 bases in the middle. CDR3 residues: CASSIAGKNYEQYF. The CDR3 DNA sequence: TGTGCCAGTAGTATAGCAGGGAAAAACTACGAGCAGTACTTC.

The chain combines TRBV15 with TRBJ2-1; D might be TRBD1 (6 bases). Between the trimmed V and J ends, which lost 5 bases and 5 bases, there was a span of 13 bases. Germline V gene data show CDR1 as LNHNV and CDR2 as YYDKDF (reference sequence). This CDR3 has 14 residues. DNA for the CDR3: TGTGCCACCAGCGTTCAGGGGTTGCACAATGAGCAGTTCTTC. Translation gives CATSVQGLHNEQFF. The entire variable domain, with the rest obtained from reference TRBV15 and TRBJ2-1, is as follows: DAMVIQNPRYQVTQFGKPVTLSCSQTLNHNVMYWYQQKSSQAPKLLFHYYDKDFNNEADTPDNFQSRRPNTSFCFLDIRSPGLGDTAMYLCATSVQGLHNEQFFGPGTRLTVL.